The present entry profiles one T cell receptor (beta chain) with its context. The antigen is undetermined. The data derive from a study of blood T cells in healthy people across ages. Study in general: Capturing about one barcoded beta molecule per two T cells was achieved by template switching.

Trimming stripped 0 bases from V and 1 base from J, with 12 bases between. Germline V gene sequence: CDR1 DFQATT, CDR2 SNEGSKA (reference sequence). This CDR3 spans 15 amino acids. Primers used in a second PCR of about 7 to 12 cycles were a sample-barcoded 5' primer and a J-beta primer mix. Each CDR3 protein gets one entry after TCRdb re-called the 5' RACE reads with MiXCR. This sample has roughly 720,000 distinct CDR3 sequences, with about 48% found just once. General study points: CMV status of donors was unknown, possibly confounding expanded clonotype changes. Total diversity from one million sequenced T cells was likely underestimated. PBMCs that were unsorted prevented a conclusive naive versus antigen-experienced comparison.

The origin of this receptor is a man aged 80 or over in good health. The sample comprised blood. This chain uses TRBV20-1 with TRBJ1-1; possibly TRBD1 for D (5 bases). The CDR3: CSARDRSRGNTEAFF. CDR3 DNA: TGCAGTGCTAGAGATCGGTCAAGGGGGAACACTGAAGCTTTCTTT.